Presented here are 21 T cell receptor beta chains from one specimen sequenced in a study of blood T cell repertoires in COVID-19. This table comes from immunoSEQ multiplex PCR, and its TCRdb copy is limited to in-frame clones, with some not included. The sample comprises more than 150,000 clones, around 79% of which are singletons, and approximately 10% rests with the top ten. Material: PBMCs or T cells enriched from blood (not recorded which). The origin of the receptors is a man in his forties or fifties who had recovered from COVID-19.

V and J are TRBV28 and TRBJ2-3; 10 bases align to TRBD1. Trimming removed 4 bases from V and 3 bases from J; junction bases left unmatched: 7. The germline V gene has CDR1 MDHEN and CDR2 SYDVKM. This CDR3 comprises 16 residues. The CDR3, as DNA: TGTGCCAGCAGTTCCCAAGGGACAGGGGTAACAGATACGCAGTATTTT. Residues: CASSSQGTGVTDTQYF.

CDR3 in amino acids: CASSPQGYTEAFF. CDR3 DNA sequence: TGTGCCAGCAGCCCTCAGGGATACACTGAAGCTTTCTTT. This sequence joins TRBV7-9 and TRBJ1-1, with D perhaps TRBD1 (5 bases). V dropped 5 bases and J dropped 3 bases, with 10 bases sitting between them. This CDR3 contains 13 residues. From germline, CDR1 is SEHNR and CDR2 FQNEAQ (reference sequence).

V gene TRBV28 combines with J gene TRBJ1-5; 10 bases are a match to TRBD1. Germline CDR1 and CDR2: MDHEN and SYDVKM. The V gene end was trimmed by 5 bases and the J gene end by 4 bases; junction bases not matched to a gene: 5. The CDR3 is 15 residues long. DNA of the CDR3: TGTGCCAGCAGTATGGGGACAGGGGAGAATCAGCCCCAGCATTTT. Translation: CASSMGTGENQPQHF.

The chain employs TRBV20-1 and TRBJ1-4; D ambiguous. Germline CDR1 DFQATT, CDR2 SNEGSKA (reference sequence). With 6 bases removed from V and 10 bases from J, the gap between germline ends came to 9 bases. The length of the CDR3 is 10 residues. CDR3 in amino acids: CSAEIGKLFF. The DNA of the CDR3 is TGCAGTGCCGAGATCGGAAAACTGTTTTTT.

V and J are TRBV11-2 and TRBJ2-1; 11 nucleotides agree with TRBD2. J was trimmed by 9 bases and V by 3 bases; bases with no gene match: 7. The germline V gene has CDR1 SGHAT and CDR2 FQNNGV. The CDR3 has 15 residues. CDR3 in DNA: TGTGCCAGCAGCTTTACTAGCGGGGGTTCGGCTGAGCAGTTCTTC. This translates into CASSFTSGGSAEQFF.

The chain has TRBV5-4 and TRBJ1-3, with TRBD1 matching 9 bases. With V trimmed by 4 bases and J by 5 bases, 4 bases remained unmatched. The CDR3 runs 14 residues. Germline values: CDR1 SGHNT, CDR2 YYREEE (reference sequence). CDR3 region: CASSPGQGRNTIYF. Here the CDR3 DNA reads TGTGCCAGCAGCCCAGGACAGGGGAGAAACACCATATATTTT.

The chain employs TRBV12-3 or TRBV12-4 and TRBJ1-1; 8 positions match TRBD1. The V segment lost 0 bases and the J segment 6 bases; nucleotides outside the gene matches: 0. This CDR3 has 13 residues. The CDR3 region is CASSLATGAEAFF. The CDR3 DNA reads as TGTGCCAGCAGTTTAGCGACAGGGGCTGAAGCTTTCTTT.

This rearrangement joins TRBV28 to TRBJ1-4; D gene ambiguous. This CDR3 spans 14 amino acids. V lost 5 bases to trimming and J lost 0 bases, with 7 bases between them. CDR1 is MDHEN and CDR2 is SYDVKM in the germline V gene. DNA of the CDR3: TGTGCCAGCAGTGAGAGTGCAACTAATGAAAAACTGTTTTTT. It encodes CASSESATNEKLFF.

The rearrangement joins TRBV27 to TRBJ1-1, with D possibly TRBD1 on 5 matching bases. Per the germline V gene, CDR1 is MNHEY and CDR2 is SMNVEV (reference sequence). Trimming stripped 7 bases from V and 4 bases from J, with 13 bases between. The CDR3 contains 13 residues. Here the CDR3 reads CASKARGGTEAFF. CDR3 DNA: TGTGCCAGCAAGGCTCGGGGGGGCACTGAAGCTTTCTTT.

The chain recombines TRBV6-5 with TRBJ1-5; the D is unclear. Looked up from germline, CDR1 is MNHEY and CDR2 is SVGAGI. This CDR3 has 14 amino acids. V was trimmed by 6 bases and J by 9 bases, leaving 18 bases between them. CDR3 amino acids: CASSLYGYSGPQHF. The DNA of the CDR3 is TGTGCCAGCAGCCTTTACGGGTACTCCGGGCCCCAGCATTTT.

This clone is a singleton in its sample. The chain uses TRBV19 and TRBJ2-5; possible D gene TRBD2, 6 bases. The V and J ends lost 5 bases and 5 bases respectively, with 15 bases between them. Germline CDR1 LNHDA, CDR2 SQIVND (reference sequence). The CDR3 is 14 residues long. CDR3 nucleotides: TGTGCCAGTAGTTTCGCGGGGTCCCGGGAGACCCAGTACTTC. Protein product: CASSFAGSRETQYF.

The chain has TRBV10-3 and TRBJ1-1; D is undetermined. Per the germline V gene, CDR1 is ENHRY and CDR2 is SYGVKD. Trimming shortened V by 2 bases and J by 7 bases, and 8 bases separated the two germline ends. The CDR3 length is 12 residues. The CDR3 loop reads CAISESGFEAFF. The CDR3 DNA follows: TGTGCCATCAGTGAGAGTGGCTTTGAAGCTTTCTTT.

V is TRBV19 and J is TRBJ1-6, with D tentatively TRBD1 (6 bases). The V and J ends lost 3 bases and 5 bases respectively, with 11 bases between them. CDR1 LNHDA and CDR2 SQIVND come from the germline V gene (reference sequence). This CDR3 region has 15 residues. CDR3 sequence (DNA): TGTGCCAGTAGTATCTTGGGACAAAATAATTCACCCCTCCACTTT. The encoded protein is CASSILGQNNSPLHF.

This chain joins TRBV9 and TRBJ1-5; D not certain. V gave up 2 bases and J gave up 0 bases, with 6 bases separating them. CDR3 length equals 14 residues. Germline-derived CDR1 and CDR2 are SGDLS and YYNGEE. This CDR3 is CASSVPGSNQPQHF. Here the CDR3 DNA reads TGTGCCAGCAGCGTTCCAGGTAGCAATCAGCCCCAGCATTTT.

The chain is built from TRBV7-3 and TRBJ2-1; TRBD2 is a possible D gene (6 bases). Trimming cost V 7 bases and J 7 bases, with 17 bases left between them. This CDR3 comprises 14 residues. Germline CDR1 reads SGHTA; CDR2 reads FQGTGA. The CDR3 here is CASNPGPLANEQFF. Written as DNA, the CDR3 is TGTGCCAGCAACCCCGGACCTCTAGCGAATGAGCAGTTCTTC.

V gene TRBV9 combines with J gene TRBJ2-1; TRBD2 might be the D (6 bases). CDR1 is SGDLS and CDR2 is YYNGEE in the germline V gene. Trimming took off 4 bases at V and 0 bases at J, with 11 bases between the two ends. There are 15 residues in the CDR3. CDR3 residues: CASSPLASSYNEQFF. DNA for the CDR3: TGTGCCAGCAGCCCTCTAGCGAGCTCCTACAATGAGCAGTTCTTC.

The chain links TRBV5-4 to TRBJ1-4; TRBD1 might be the D (5 bases). Per germline, CDR1 SGHNT and CDR2 YYREEE (reference sequence). The CDR3 extends over 13 amino acids. Trimming stripped 0 bases from V and 7 bases from J, with 7 bases between. For the CDR3, the DNA is TGTGCCAGCAGCTTGGCCCAGGGTGAAAAACTGTTTTTT. This translates into CASSLAQGEKLFF.

The V call is TRBV19, the J call TRBJ2-4; D possibly corresponds to TRBD2 (6 bases). Germline assignment: CDR1 LNHDA and CDR2 SQIVND (reference sequence). This CDR3 comprises 15 residues. V shed 7 bases and J shed 1 base, with 14 bases lying between them. The DNA of the CDR3 is TGTGCCAGTACGGGCGGGGTAGGTGCCAAAAACATTCAGTACTTC. Translated: CASTGGVGAKNIQYF.

The chain joins TRBV5-1 to TRBJ2-3; 10 bases are a match to TRBD2. Germline V gives CDR1 SGHRS, CDR2 YFSETQ. There are 19 residues in the CDR3. Trimming took 5 bases from V and 1 from J; bases not matched to a gene: 16. The CDR3 loop is CASRGAASGRQGRTDTQYF. The CDR3 coding sequence is TGCGCCAGCAGAGGAGCGGCTAGCGGGAGACAAGGGCGCACAGATACGCAGTATTTT.

This clone has a handful of counts. The chain uses TRBV28 and TRBJ1-4, with a tentative D call TRBD1 (5 bases). The CDR3 consists of 14 residues. V was shortened by 5 bases and J by 4 bases, with 11 bases between the two germline ends. Germline values: CDR1 MDHEN, CDR2 SYDVKM. The CDR3 DNA reads as TGTGCCAGCAGTATGACAGTAGTTAATGAAAAACTGTTTTTT. Protein product: CASSMTVVNEKLFF.

The gene calls are TRBV24-1 and TRBJ2-7, with TRBD2 matching 11 bases. Germline loops: CDR1 KGHDR, CDR2 SFDVKD. The V gene end was trimmed by 2 bases and the J gene end by 6 bases; junction bases not matched to a gene: 8. CDR3 length equals 16 residues. The CDR3 region has the DNA TGTGCCACCAGTGATTCTATAGCGGGAGGGCCTCGCGAGCAGTACTTC. Translated, it gives CATSDSIAGGPREQYF.